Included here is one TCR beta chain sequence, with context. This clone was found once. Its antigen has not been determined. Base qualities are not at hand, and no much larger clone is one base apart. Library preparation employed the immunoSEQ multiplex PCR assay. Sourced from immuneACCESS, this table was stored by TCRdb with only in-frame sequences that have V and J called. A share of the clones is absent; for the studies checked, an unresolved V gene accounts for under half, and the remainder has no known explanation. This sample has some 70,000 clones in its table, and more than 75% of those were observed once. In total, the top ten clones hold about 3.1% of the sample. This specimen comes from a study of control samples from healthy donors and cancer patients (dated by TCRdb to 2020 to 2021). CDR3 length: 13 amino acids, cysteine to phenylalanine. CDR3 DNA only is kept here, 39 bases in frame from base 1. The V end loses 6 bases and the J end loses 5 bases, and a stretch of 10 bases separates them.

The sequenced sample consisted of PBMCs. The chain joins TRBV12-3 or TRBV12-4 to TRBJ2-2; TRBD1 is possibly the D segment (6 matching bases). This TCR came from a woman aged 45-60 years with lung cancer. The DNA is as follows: TGTGCCAGCAGAGCTCAGGGGACCGGGGAGCTGTTTTTT. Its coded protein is CASRAQGTGELFF.